Presented here are 27 T cell receptor beta chains from one specimen sequenced in a study of OX40 agonist ivuxolimab in advanced cancers. The table came from immunoSEQ multiplex PCR; TCRdb's copy has only in-frame clones and leaves some out. The repertoire has over 70,000 clones, around nine tenths of them found once; the top ten carry around 1.5%. Here the sequenced sample was CD4+ or CD8+ T cells sorted from blood, taken in a trial of the OX40 agonist ivuxolimab. The source of these receptors is an adult with an advanced solid tumor such as melanoma, head and neck, liver or kidney cancer.

The rearrangement joins TRBV29-1 to TRBJ2-7; D call uncertain. The CDR3 is made up of 14 amino acids. CDR1 and CDR2 from the germline V gene are SQVTM and ANQGSEA. The germline V and J ends were trimmed by 7 bases and 0 bases, with 16 bases remaining between them. CDR3 nucleotide sequence: TGCAGCGCCTCCCACGGGTTGAGCTCCTACGAGCAGTACTTC. Its translation is CSASHGLSSYEQYF.

As DNA, the CDR3 is TGCGCCAGCAGTGAGGTGAATAGCGGGGTCAAAGATACGCAGTATTTT. Its protein product is CASSEVNSGVKDTQYF. The chain couples TRBV10-1 to TRBJ2-3; TRBD2 agrees at 8 bases. Losses at the gene ends were 2 bases for V and 5 bases for J; bases not matched to a gene: 9. CDR3 size: 16 residues. CDR1 and CDR2 (germline): WNHNN, SYGVQD (reference sequence).

The chain carries TRBV21-1 and TRBJ2-7; the table names TRBD1, a call not compared with the DNA. TRBV21-1 has pseudogene status. The CDR3 contains 13 residues. Written as DNA, the CDR3 is TGTGCCAGCAGCAAACCCCAGGCCCACGAGCAGTACTTC. Translating gives CASSKPQAHEQYF.

This rearrangement joins TRBV5-8 to TRBJ2-2; D is possibly TRBD2 (5 bases). Germline V gives CDR1 SGHTS, CDR2 YDEGEE. The CDR3 consists of 14 residues. Trimming shortened V by 6 bases and J by 4 bases, and 13 bases separated the two germline ends. In nucleotides, the CDR3 is TGTGCCAGCATCCGAGAGGCGGGCACCGGGGAGCTGTTTTTT. Translation: CASIREAGTGELFF. The variable domain in full, with the rest retrieved from reference TRBV5-8 and TRBJ2-2, is EAGVTQSPTHLIKTRGQQATLRCSPISGHTSVYWYQQALGLGLQFLLWYDEGEERNRGNFPPRFSGRQFPNYSSELNVNALELEDSALYLCASIREAGTGELFFGEGSRLTVL.

The rearrangement joins TRBV19 to TRBJ2-6; 7 bases align to TRBD1. V shed 6 bases, J shed 4 bases, and the junction held 3 bases outside the gene matches. The CDR3 length is 14 residues. Germline loops: CDR1 LNHDA, CDR2 SQIVND (reference sequence). The CDR3 DNA follows: TGTGCCAGTAGACAGGGGTTCGGGGCCAACGTCCTGACTTTC. The encoded protein is CASRQGFGANVLTF.

The chain combines TRBV29-1 with TRBJ2-3; possible D gene TRBD2, 5 bases. The V gene lost 4 bases and the J gene lost 6 bases, with 11 bases spanning the gap. The V gene's germline CDR1 is SQVTM and CDR2 ANQGSEA. This CDR3 has 12 amino acids. CDR3 DNA: TGCAGCGTTGGAGGAGGCCGGGATACGCAGTATTTT. This translates into CSVGGGRDTQYF.

The V and J genes are TRBV5-1 and TRBJ2-3; D unclear. Trimming removed 2 bases from V and 1 base from J, with 11 bases in between. The CDR3 contains 15 residues. CDR1 and CDR2 (germline): SGHRS, YFSETQ. The CDR3 coding sequence is TGCGCCAGCAGCTTAATTGGGCTGGGCACAGATACGCAGTATTTT. This translates into CASSLIGLGTDTQYF. Together with reference TRBV5-1 and TRBJ2-3, the CDR3 gives the full variable domain: KAGVTQTPRYLIKTRGQQVTLSCSPISGHRSVSWYQQTPGQGLQFLFEYFSETQRNKGNFPGRFSGRQFSNSRSEMNVSTLELGDSALYLCASSLIGLGTDTQYFGPGTRLTVL.

CDR3 in DNA: TGTGCCAGCAGCCATGGAGGGGGACGACAAGAGACCCAGTACTTC. Translating it yields CASSHGGGRQETQYF. The chain links TRBV25-1 to TRBJ2-5; D might be TRBD1 or TRBD2, each matching 6 bases. CDR3 length: 15 residues. V dropped 6 bases and J dropped 2 bases, with 16 bases sitting between them. CDR1 and CDR2 from the germline V gene are MGHDK and SYGVNS.

The V call is TRBV6-1, the J call TRBJ1-2; 8 bases are a match to TRBD1. The junction had 5 bases not matched to a gene; V was cut back by 5 bases and J by 0 bases. Germline lookup yields CDR1 MNHNS and CDR2 SASEGT. The CDR3 runs 15 residues. CDR3 DNA: TGTGCCAGCAGTTCGGACAGGGCCGCTAACTATGGCTACACCTTC. Encoded protein: CASSSDRAANYGYTF.

The rearrangement uses TRBV9 and TRBJ2-4, with 8 nucleotides matching TRBD1. Germline CDR1 is SGDLS and CDR2 is YYNGEE. With V trimmed by 4 bases and J by 8 bases, 11 bases remained unmatched. This CDR3 has 15 residues. The CDR3 nucleotides are TGTGCCAGCAGCCCTCATGGACAGGGACGGGACATTCAGTACTTC. Translating gives CASSPHGQGRDIQYF.

This rearrangement joins TRBV5-4 to TRBJ2-5; TRBD1 matches at 11 bases. Germline lookup yields CDR1 SGHNT and CDR2 YYREEE (reference sequence). The CDR3 covers 15 residues. With 2 bases clipped from V and 5 bases from J, the junction kept 5 bases outside the gene matches. CDR3 residues: CASSFPGTGGETQYF. CDR3 sequence (DNA): TGTGCCAGCAGCTTTCCCGGGACAGGGGGGGAGACCCAGTACTTC.

This rearrangement joins TRBV30 to TRBJ2-1; D is unclear. CDR3 length equals 16 residues. Trimming pared 2 bases from V and 4 bases from J, leaving 18 bases between. Germline V lookup: CDR1 GTSNPN, CDR2 SVGIG (reference sequence). CDR3 sequence: CAWSPDSPLPYNEQFF. DNA of the CDR3: TGTGCCTGGAGTCCTGACTCCCCCTTACCTTACAATGAGCAGTTCTTC.

In this sample, this clone turned up once. The rearrangement links TRBV5-8 to TRBJ2-2; TRBD2 matches at 10 bases. The CDR3 totals 15 residues. Germline trimming cut 4 bases from V and 7 bases from J; bases unmatched to any gene: 7. Germline V lookup: CDR1 SGHTS, CDR2 YDEGEE. CDR3 DNA: TGTGCCAGCAGCACTAGCGGGGAGGCTATCGGGGAGCTGTTTTTT. It specifies CASSTSGEAIGELFF.

This clone was seen only once. The chain recombines TRBV7-9 with TRBJ1-3; D unresolved. The CDR3 spans 18 residues. Germline V CDR1 and CDR2: SEHNR, FQNEAQ (reference sequence). V was cut by 1 base and J by 0 bases, with 16 bases left in between. The CDR3 here is CASSLGQLYPSSGNTIYF. CDR3 nucleotides: TGTGCCAGCAGCTTAGGGCAGCTGTATCCGAGCTCTGGAAACACCATATATTTT.

This chain uses TRBV7-2 with TRBJ2-2, with D uncertain. This CDR3 spans 14 amino acids. The germline V and J ends were trimmed by 1 base and 6 bases, with 9 bases remaining between them. The V gene's germline CDR1 is SGHTA and CDR2 FQGNSA. The CDR3 sequence is CASSLGLEAGELFF. CDR3 sequence (DNA): TGTGCCAGCAGCTTAGGATTAGAGGCCGGGGAGCTGTTTTTT.

Points on this clone: A junction boundary mismatches the germline segment, possibly from a read error. The rearrangement links TRBV7-7 to TRBJ2-7, with TRBD2 matching over 8 bases. This CDR3 has 17 residues. CDR1 and CDR2 from the germline V gene are SSHAT and FNYEAQ (reference sequence). The CDR3 region has the DNA TGTGCTAGCAGCCCCCAGTTCCCCAGCGGGGGTTCCTACGAGCAGTACTTC. Translated, it gives CASSPQFPSGGSYEQYF.

Remarks on this clone: A much bigger clone sits one base away, suggesting this may be a read error. The V gene is TRBV7-9, the J gene TRBJ2-7; D possibly matches TRBD1 or TRBD2 (5 bases each). Germline V CDR1 and CDR2: SEHNR, FQNEAQ (reference sequence). The CDR3 totals 14 residues. Trimming left V 5 bases short and J 1 base short, with 12 bases between. The CDR3 here is CASSPRDESYEQYF. CDR3 nucleotide sequence: TGTGCCAGCAGCCCCCGGGACGAATCCTACGAGCAGTACTTC.

The CDR3 region is CASTPWTISGTDTQYF. Here the CDR3 DNA reads TGTGCCAGCACCCCGTGGACCATCTCTGGCACAGATACGCAGTATTTT. This chain links TRBV7-8 with TRBJ2-3; D is unresolved. CDR1 is SGHVS and CDR2 is FQNEAQ in the germline V gene. There are 16 residues in the CDR3. V dropped 7 bases and J dropped 1 base, with 18 bases sitting between them.

The rearrangement uses TRBV5-8 and TRBJ1-4, with unresolved D. The V end was cut by 3 bases, the J end by 6 bases, with 3 bases between. The CDR3 consists of 11 residues. CDR1 and CDR2 (germline): SGHTS, YDEGEE. CDR3 in amino acids: CASSYDEKLFF. CDR3 in DNA: TGTGCCAGCAGCTACGATGAAAAACTGTTTTTT.

The rearrangement links TRBV5-4 to TRBJ2-3; D ambiguous. Germline CDR1 and CDR2: SGHNT and YYREEE (reference sequence). The CDR3 runs to 11 residues. Trimming left V 1 base short and J 4 bases short, with 1 base between. CDR3 sequence reads: CASSLSDTQYF. In nucleotides, the CDR3 is TGTGCCAGCAGCTTGTCAGATACGCAGTATTTT.

This rearrangement joins TRBV19 to TRBJ2-1; D gene ambiguous. Trimming pared 3 bases from V and 2 bases from J, leaving 11 bases between. Germline lookup yields CDR1 LNHDA and CDR2 SQIVND (reference sequence). The CDR3 consists of 15 residues. CDR3 nucleotides: TGTGCCAGTAGTATGGCCAGGATAGCCTACAATGAGCAGTTCTTC. As protein: CASSMARIAYNEQFF.

This clone showed up just a few times. The genes are TRBV7-2 and TRBJ2-3; no firm D call. Trimming cost V 3 bases and J 1 base, with 8 bases left between them. CDR1 and CDR2 (germline): SGHTA, FQGNSA. This CDR3 is 14 amino acids long. The chain's CDR3 is CASSLGWGTDTQYF. The CDR3 DNA reads TGTGCCAGCAGCTTGGGTTGGGGCACAGATACGCAGTATTTT.

This clone has just one count. CDR3 protein: CASSLGASGAYEQYF. The CDR3 DNA follows: TGTGCCAGCAGCTTAGGGGCTAGCGGTGCCTACGAGCAGTACTTC. V gene TRBV7-2 combines with J gene TRBJ2-7; TRBD2 aligns across 7 bases. The CDR3 runs 15 residues. The V segment lost 1 base and the J segment 2 bases; nucleotides outside the gene matches: 5. Germline lookup yields CDR1 SGHTA and CDR2 FQGNSA.

The chain is built from TRBV5-4 and TRBJ2-3, with D unresolved. V lost 0 bases and J 2 bases, leaving 7 bases between the germline ends. Germline V gene data show CDR1 as SGHNT and CDR2 as YYREEE (reference sequence). This CDR3 spans 14 amino acids. The CDR3 here is CASSLGATTDTQYF. The CDR3 DNA is TGTGCCAGCAGCTTGGGGGCCACCACAGATACGCAGTATTTT.

To note about this clone: The junction departs from the called germline gene at one end, perhaps through a read error. V usage is TRBV7-7 and J usage is TRBJ2-2; D may be TRBD1 or TRBD2 (6 bases each). CDR1 and CDR2 (germline): SSHAT, FNYEAQ (reference sequence). The CDR3 runs to 15 residues. The CDR3 region is CASSLGRGQVGELFF. The CDR3 region has the DNA TGTGCTAGCAGCTTGGGACGGGGGCAGGTCGGGGAGCTGTTTTTT.

The DNA for the CDR3 is TGCGCCAGCAGCCTGGGACAGGGGGCATGGCTAGCGGTGTCCTACAATGAGCAGTTCTTC. It is translated as CASSLGQGAWLAVSYNEQFF. The gene calls are TRBV5-1 and TRBJ2-1; 12 bases are shared with TRBD1. The ends lost 4 bases at V and 1 base at J; junction bases unmatched: 15. The CDR3 is made up of 20 amino acids. Germline values: CDR1 SGHRS, CDR2 YFSETQ.

As regards this clone: The same CDR3 also results from other DNA sequences found in this sample. The chain is built from TRBV5-1 and TRBJ2-1, with TRBD1 matching over 8 bases. The ends lost 0 bases at V and 4 bases at J; junction bases unmatched: 0. CDR3 length: 14 amino acids. Germline V gene data show CDR1 as SGHRS and CDR2 as YFSETQ. This CDR3 is CASSLGQGYNEQFF. For the CDR3, the DNA is TGCGCCAGCAGCTTGGGACAGGGGTACAATGAGCAGTTCTTC.